Listed below are T cell receptor beta chains from one sample, sequenced in a study of OX40 agonist ivuxolimab in advanced cancers. The data were produced by immunoSEQ multiplex PCR, yet TCRdb's version contains in-frame clones alone and is incomplete. The table includes about 70,000 clones, roughly 78% detected once. The specimen was CD4+ or CD8+ T cells sorted from blood, collected in a trial of the OX40 agonist ivuxolimab. The source is an adult with an advanced solid tumor such as melanoma, head and neck, liver or kidney cancer. CDR3s include the opening cysteine and the closing phenylalanine or tryptophan. The order of the fields is V gene, D gene, clone size, J gene, CDR3 DNA, CDR3 protein. D genes are given only for firm matches. Only some rows state a clone size, as once, few, many or a class for expanded clones.

V: TRBV5-4; D: TRBD1; size: -; J: TRBJ2-5; DNA: TGTGCCAGCAGTTTCGACAGGGGGCGAGAGACCCAGTACTTC; CDR3: CASSFDRGRETQYF
V: TRBV5-1; D: -; size: -; J: TRBJ1-1; DNA: TGCGCCAGCATAGACGCTGGGGGAACTGAAGCTTTCTTT; CDR3: CASIDAGGTEAFF
V: TRBV5-1; D: TRBD2; size: -; J: TRBJ2-5; DNA: TGCGCCAGCAGCTTGGTAATAGCGGGGTATCAAGAGACCCAGTACTTC; CDR3: CASSLVIAGYQETQYF
V: TRBV5-8; D: TRBD1; size: -; J: TRBJ1-4; DNA: TGTGCCAGCAGCCTTCCGGGACAGGGGTCTGAAAAACTGTTTTTT; CDR3: CASSLPGQGSEKLFF
V: TRBV5-4; D: -; size: -; J: TRBJ2-5; DNA: TGTGCCAGCAGCTTGGTGTCGGTACAAGAGACCCAGTACTTC; CDR3: CASSLVSVQETQYF
V: TRBV5-1; D: TRBD2; size: -; J: TRBJ2-5; DNA: TGCGCCAGCAGCCCGGGACTAGCGGGAGAGTGGGAGACCCAGTACTTC; CDR3: CASSPGLAGEWETQYF
V: TRBV4-3; D: -; size: -; J: TRBJ2-2; DNA: TGCGCCAGCAGGGGGGCGGTGACAGTGAACACCGGGGAGCTGTTTTTT; CDR3: CASRGAVTVNTGELFF
V: TRBV4-1; D: -; size: -; J: TRBJ2-7; DNA: TGCGCCAGCAGCCGCGGGTACGAGCAGTACTTC; CDR3: CASSRGYEQYF
V: TRBV7-2; D: -; size: -; J: TRBJ1-1; DNA: TGTGCCAGCAGCTCACAGGGTAGTGGGACTGAAGCTTTCTTT; CDR3: CASSSQGSGTEAFF
V: TRBV18; D: -; size: -; J: TRBJ1-2; DNA: TGTGCCAGCTCACCACAGACCCCGGGCCAGTCTAACTATGGCTACACCTTC; CDR3: CASSPQTPGQSNYGYTF
V: TRBV5-6; D: -; size: -; J: TRBJ2-7; DNA: TGTGCCAGCAGCTCGGAGGGCCTGAACTCCTACGAGCAGTACTTC; CDR3: CASSSEGLNSYEQYF
V: TRBV2; D: -; size: -; J: TRBJ2-3; DNA: TGTGCCAGCAGTCGGGACACCCGCACAGATACGCAGTATTTT; CDR3: CASSRDTRTDTQYF
V: TRBV2; D: -; size: -; J: TRBJ2-1; DNA: TGTGCCAGCAGAGAAAGGCAATACAATGAGCAGTTCTTC; CDR3: CASRERQYNEQFF
V: TRBV6-6; D: -; size: few; J: TRBJ1-2; DNA: TGTGCCAGCAGTTACTCCTCGGAGGAAGTTCGAAGCGGCTACACCTTC; CDR3: CASSYSSEEVRSGYTF
V: TRBV7-3; D: -; size: -; J: TRBJ2-2; DNA: TGTGCCAGCAGCTTAATTGTTGGCACCGGGGAGCTGTTTTTT; CDR3: CASSLIVGTGELFF
V: TRBV27; D: -; size: -; J: TRBJ1-5; DNA: TGTGCCAGCAGCTCCTACGGGGAGAATCAGCCCCAGCATTTT; CDR3: CASSSYGENQPQHF
V: TRBV7-2; D: -; size: -; J: TRBJ2-6; DNA: TGTGCCAGCAGCTCCCAGCGGGTGGCTGGGGCCAACGTCCTGACTTTC; CDR3: CASSSQRVAGANVLTF
V: TRBV15; D: -; size: -; J: TRBJ1-3; DNA: TGTGCCACCAGCAGAGGTGGCAGGTTAAGCTCTGGAAACACCATATATTTT; CDR3: CATSRGGRLSSGNTIYF